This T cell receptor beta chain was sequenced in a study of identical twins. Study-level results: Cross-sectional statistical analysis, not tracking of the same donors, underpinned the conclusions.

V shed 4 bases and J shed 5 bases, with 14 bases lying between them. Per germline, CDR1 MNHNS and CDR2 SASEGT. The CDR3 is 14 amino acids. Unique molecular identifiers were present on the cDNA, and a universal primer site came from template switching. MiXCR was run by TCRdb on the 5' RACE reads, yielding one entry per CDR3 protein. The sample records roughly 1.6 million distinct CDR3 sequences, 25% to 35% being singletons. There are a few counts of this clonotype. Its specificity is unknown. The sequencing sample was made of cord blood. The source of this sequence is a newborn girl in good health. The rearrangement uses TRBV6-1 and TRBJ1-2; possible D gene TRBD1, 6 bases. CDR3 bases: TGTGCCAGCAGTGGAACAGGGTCTATGTATGGCTACACCTTC. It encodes CASSGTGSMYGYTF.